A single sample is the source of the 12 T cell receptor beta chains below, sequenced in a study of shared clonotypes between healthy human individuals. Data came from immunoSEQ multiplex PCR; TCRdb stores just in-frame clones and leaves some out. The sample contains approximately 1.5 million clones, 95% to 99% of which appear only once. The sample taken for sequencing was naive CD4+ T cells sorted from blood. Subset of the sample: CD45RA+ positively selected. Receptors were obtained from a man aged 25 to 40 in good health.

The rearrangement links TRBV29-1 to TRBJ2-5; no definite D call. Germline assignment: CDR1 SQVTM and CDR2 ANQGSEA. The CDR3 contains 11 residues. V dropped 8 bases and J dropped 5 bases, with 12 bases sitting between them. The CDR3: CSSRMGETQYF. The CDR3 region has the DNA TGCAGCTCGCGTATGGGGGAGACCCAGTACTTC.

The rearrangement uses TRBV5-4 and TRBJ1-1; D possibly corresponds to TRBD1 (6 bases). The V gene's germline CDR1 is SGHNT and CDR2 YYREEE (reference sequence). The CDR3 is made up of 13 amino acids. The V end lost 5 bases, the J end lost 1 base, and 9 bases lay between the germline ends. CDR3 sequence reads: CASRPTGNTEAFF. The CDR3 nucleotides are TGTGCCAGCAGGCCGACAGGGAACACTGAAGCTTTCTTT.

V usage is TRBV14 and J usage is TRBJ2-1; D unclear. The CDR3 extends over 12 amino acids. V was trimmed by 4 bases and J by 7 bases, leaving 8 bases between them. The V gene's germline CDR1 is SGHDN and CDR2 FVKESK. The CDR3 loop is CASSRSLNEQFF. The DNA of the CDR3 is TGTGCCAGCAGCCGGAGTTTAAATGAGCAGTTCTTC.

This clone was counted once. The chain uses TRBV2 and TRBJ2-3; D not certain. Germline assignment: CDR1 SNHLY and CDR2 FYNNEI. The length of the CDR3 is 14 residues. The V gene lost 0 bases and the J gene lost 7 bases, with 11 bases spanning the gap. CDR3 coding DNA: TGTGCCAGCAGTGAAGCGCTTGGAGAGAATACGCAGTATTTT. Translation gives CASSEALGENTQYF.

The rearrangement links TRBV2 to TRBJ2-1, with unresolved D. Trimming left V 6 bases short and J 7 bases short, with 7 bases between. From germline, CDR1 is SNHLY and CDR2 FYNNEI. This CDR3 is built from 11 residues. The CDR3 reads CASSRNNEQFF. CDR3 bases: TGTGCCAGCAGCAGGAATAATGAGCAGTTCTTC.

The V gene is TRBV7-2, the J gene TRBJ2-7, with 7 bases matching TRBD2. The CDR3 is 13 amino acids. CDR1 SGHTA and CDR2 FQGNSA come from the germline V gene. Trimming took 1 base from V and 10 from J; bases not matched to a gene: 7. The CDR3 DNA reads as TGTGCCAGCAGCTTAGAATGGGCGGGAGTCCAGTACTTC. It specifies CASSLEWAGVQYF.

This clone was counted once. The DNA for the CDR3 is TGTGCCAGCAGTACAGCTGCAACTAATGAAAAACTGTTTTTT. Translation gives CASSTAATNEKLFF. The chain employs TRBV28 and TRBJ1-4; D not certain. The CDR3 totals 14 residues. Germline CDR1 and CDR2: MDHEN and SYDVKM. V shed 5 bases and J shed 0 bases, with 7 bases lying between them.

This chain connects TRBV2 to TRBJ2-7, with D unresolved. The CDR3 covers 11 residues. V was pared by 6 bases and J by 6 bases, with 9 bases between. Germline-derived CDR1 and CDR2 are SNHLY and FYNNEI. In DNA form, the CDR3 reads TGTGCCAGCAGCCTGGGGTCCGAGCAGTACTTC. Residues: CASSLGSEQYF. Full variable domain (rest looked up from reference TRBV2 and TRBJ2-7): EPEVTQTPSHQVTQMGQEVILRCVPISNHLYFYWYRQILGQKVEFLVSFYNNEISEKSEIFDDQFSVERPDGSNFTLKIRSTKLEDSAMYFCASSLGSEQYFGPGTRLTVT.

The V gene is TRBV5-1, the J gene TRBJ1-2, with 8 bases matching TRBD1. The germline V gene has CDR1 SGHRS and CDR2 YFSETQ. Unmatched junction bases numbered 10, after V lost 2 bases and J lost 7 bases. The CDR3 is 15 amino acids. The CDR3 DNA reads as TGCGCCAGCAGCTTTACTCCGGACAGGGAAATTGGCTACACCTTC. Translation: CASSFTPDREIGYTF.

The J gene is TRBJ2-1, the V gene TRBV5-4; D possibly corresponds to TRBD2 (6 bases). V dropped 1 base and J dropped 9 bases, with 8 bases sitting between them. The CDR3 has 12 residues. The germline CDR1 and CDR2 sequences are SGHNT and YYREEE (reference sequence). CDR3 sequence: CASSLREFEQFF. The DNA of the CDR3 is TGTGCCAGCAGCTTGCGGGAGTTTGAGCAGTTCTTC.

This rearrangement joins TRBV18 to TRBJ1-4; D gene unclear. The CDR3 length is 13 residues. Deletions cut 4 bases from V and 12 bases from J, with 15 bases between. Germline V gives CDR1 KGHSH, CDR2 LQKENI. The CDR3 is CASSQNRERELFF. The DNA of the CDR3 is TGTGCCAGCTCACAAAACCGGGAGAGGGAACTGTTTTTT.

The rearrangement joins TRBV11-2 to TRBJ1-4; D might be TRBD1 (6 bases). V was trimmed by 4 bases and J by 5 bases, leaving 11 bases between them. Per the germline V gene, CDR1 is SGHAT and CDR2 is FQNNGV. The CDR3 runs to 14 residues. The CDR3 protein is CASSSGQFNEKLFF. CDR3 sequence (DNA): TGTGCCAGCAGCTCCGGACAGTTCAATGAAAAACTGTTTTTT. Drawing the rest from reference TRBV11-2 and TRBJ1-4, the complete variable domain is EAGVAQSPRYKIIEKRQSVAFWCNPISGHATLYWYQQILGQGPKLLIQFQNNGVVDDSQLPKDRFSAERLKGVDSTLKIQPAKLEDSAVYLCASSSGQFNEKLFFGSGTQLSVL.